This T cell receptor beta chain appears in the sequencing data of a study of cytomegalovirus exposure and HLA in healthy donors (dated by TCRdb to between 2016 and 2019). For the wider study: In an earlier analysis of approximately 500 of the donors, 250 to 300 Gb of sequence data and some 100 million unique TCR beta sequences from about 180 million T cells were reported. Approximately 310 gigabases of sequencing data and around 90 million unique TCR sequences made up an early release that covered some 640 HLA-typed donors. The genetic ancestry cluster associated with self-reported Caucasian donors included approximately 85% of the approximately 400 genotyped donors. The study aimed to test whether signatures of past pathogen exposure could be identified by cataloging public T cell receptors. The study profiled the T cell repertoires of under 700 subjects by immunosequencing and related them to cytomegalovirus serostatus. A separate validation cohort of roughly 110 different subjects was used in addition to the 666-subject first cohort. The study combined high-throughput TCR immunosequencing, statistical association of individual TCRs with disease status, and machine learning to predict cytomegalovirus infection status. A later analysis re-analyzed previously published TCR beta repertoires from about 730 donors and added high-resolution HLA genotyping to study TCR occurrence patterns. The later analysis used no new phenotypic data to find candidate immune exposures, relying instead on TCR beta sequences and their occurrence across donors. An earlier analysis of around 580 of the donors used high-throughput TCR beta sequencing to judge whether each TCR beta V gene segment behaved as functional or pseudogenic. Alongside the repertoire data, information on donor age, sex, ethnicity and CMV serostatus was compiled. A later genetic analysis took genome-wide SNP genotypes for about three fifths of the roughly 670 donors and used that subset as a discovery cohort. All discovery cohort repertoires had been generated on a single sequencing platform. HLA typing included class I and class II loci at four-digit resolution. The number of donors typed differed by locus, with about 629-640 for A, B, C, DRB1 and DQB1, roughly 520 for DQA1, 606 for DPA1, and around 430 for DPB1. Four or five DR-DQ haplotypes were handled as single units for association and clustering because linkage in the cohort was strong. Among 300 to 500 genotyped donors of the cohort, an average of approximately 220,000 unique TCR beta nucleotide sequences was sequenced per donor, of which about 18% were non-productive.

Comments on this clone: Its antigen target is currently unknown. It has no much larger one-base neighbor in the sample; base qualities were not kept.

The cohort comprised 550 to 700 healthy bone marrow donors. Cohort members were all nominally healthy when sampled, although unrecorded immune exposures were likely present. The donor was CMV seronegative and belonged to the group of several hundred seronegative cohort members. Each donor provided a peripheral blood sample, and peripheral blood mononuclear cells were used for TCR beta sequencing. The Qiagen DNeasy Blood Extraction Kit was used to extract genomic DNA from the blood cell samples. Trimming leaves V shorter by 2 bases and J shorter by 4 bases, with the junction holding 1 base beyond the gene matches. Sequences LNHDA (CDR1) and SQIVND (CDR2) are obtained from the germline V gene (reference sequence). The CDR3 sequence holds 14 residues, the cysteine and phenylalanine included. The kept DNA is CDR3 alone, 42 bases in frame from the first base. The research as a whole found: Because counts were too low, roughly 17 rarely observed V segments, including chromosome 9 orphons, were left out of the earlier analysis of 587 of the donors. Roughly uniform sequencing depth across donors was assumed in presence/absence analyses, although this assumption may not hold. A later genetic analysis associated a missense DCLRE1C variant with V-gene and J-gene trimming of TCR beta chains, and an independent cohort replicated the association. Because HLA typing was missing for some donors at each locus, association tests included only the typed subset. In a later analysis, the rate of TCR association differed among HLA loci, with DRB1 alleles having the most associated TCRs and HLA-C alleles having the fewest. The classifier was reported to diagnose cytomegalovirus status with high specificity and sensitivity in both the original cohort and the validation cohort. Most TCR sequences were seen in very few donors, while some public TCRs were found in many individuals. At a false discovery rate of 0.05, a later analysis linked 16,951 TCR beta sequences to specific HLA alleles. According to a later analysis, most CMV-associated TCR beta chains appeared to be HLA-restricted, and the HLA associations seemed to be driven largely by CMV exposure. According to the authors, the approach could potentially be generalized to other disease states and immunological phenotypes. In a later analysis, HLA-associated TCR beta chains showed more clonal expansion and lower generation probabilities than non-associated chains that were equally common. According to a later analysis, parvovirus B19, influenza, CMV and Epstein-Barr virus appeared linked to several top co-occurrence clusters. Because the 87-base-pair reads could not distinguish some IMGT-functional V segments, including TRBV6-2 and TRBV6-3, those segments were excluded. For the cohort, immune exposure information was limited to CMV serostatus. The cohort was sequenced for TCR beta chains only, and without alpha or paired-chain data the features that could be detected were limited. A group of highly shared sequence variants was considered likely to be a technical artifact of the sequencing pipeline. In vitro tests confirmed that three of the cytomegalovirus-associated TCR beta chains recognize cytomegalovirus antigens. A total of 150 to 200 TCR beta chains were listed by the study as associated with cytomegalovirus. Compared with the 666-donor mean, donors in an Asian-associated ancestry cluster had fewer N-insertions in productive TCRs, according to a later genetic analysis. A further reported finding was that TCR beta sequences accurately predicted the HLA-A and HLA-B alleles for most subjects in the first cohort. Linkage disequilibrium might explain the correlated functional status among segregating V segments, but an unknown experimental factor could not be ruled out. When HLA alleles, especially DR and DQ, strongly co-occurred, TCR associations were difficult to assign to individual alleles. In an earlier analysis of fewer than 700 of the donors, most TCR beta V segments appeared in productive rearrangements about 87% or about 30% of the time, broadly matching IMGT annotations.

Preparation of the library involved the immunoSEQ multiplex PCR assay. For the multiplex PCR, a mixture combining 60 forward primers for TCR Vbeta segments and 13 reverse primers for TCR Jbeta segments was used. A multiplex PCR assay on genomic DNA amplified the CDR3 region of rearranged TCR beta genes. The amplified TCR beta libraries were sequenced on the Illumina HiSeq System as 87-base-pair reads. In the authors' own workflow: Across the 500 to 750 repertoires, a later analysis counted roughly 84 million unique TCR beta chains, 9.5 million to 12 million of which were shared by at least two donors. Raw reads were error-corrected and collapsed into unique sequences with a nearest-neighbor algorithm that merged closely related sequences to remove PCR and sequencing errors. CDR3 sequences were aligned to IMGT reference sequences to assign V, D and J gene segments. For a sequence to be retained, a match of at least six nucleotides was required to both a V gene segment and a J gene segment. A rearrangement was called productive if the CDR3 had no stop codons and remained in frame with V and J, and every other rearrangement was called non-productive. Following IMGT convention, CDR3 was defined as the stretch from the second conserved V-encoded cysteine to the conserved J-encoded phenylalanine. The earlier analysis of around 640 of the donors excluded sequences that lacked an unambiguous match to a single V gene segment. In an earlier analysis of approximately 590 of the donors, V segments were called functional above 56.7% productive rearrangements and were called segregating when the between-donor standard deviation exceeded 5%. A statistical classification framework was developed to diagnose cytomegalovirus status using the catalog of TCR beta chain sequences. A later analysis assigned V and J genes by comparing TCR nucleotide sequences with IMGT/GENE-DB human TR gene sequences. The TCRdist pipeline was used in a later analysis to assign CDR3 sequences and most-parsimonious VDJ recombination scenarios. In a later analysis, every TCR beta chain was defined by the combination of its CDR3 amino acid sequence and its V-gene family, and reads without a unique V-gene family were dropped. As a way to deal with suspected cross-contamination and a sequencing artifact, a later analysis dropped 450 to 600 nucleotide sequences that were highly shared and had low generation probability. For each public chain, a later analysis derived a clonal expansion index from normalized ranks of inferred template counts within each repertoire. In a later analysis, generation probabilities were computed using a VDJ recombination model fitted to out-of-frame rearrangements, and the results were checked against IGoR. In a later analysis, hypergeometric tests were used to score TCR-TCR, TCR-HLA and TCR-CMV co-occurrence, with a repertoire-size bias correction applied to TCR pairs. In a later analysis, false discovery rates were estimated by permuting HLA or CMV assignments 20 times. A later analysis grouped co-occurring TCRs with DBSCAN, adding TCRdist sequence similarity when clustering within HLA-allele-positive subsets. For co-occurrence clustering, repertoires with fewer than 30,000 or more than 120,000 public chains were excluded, along with 4 to 6 repertoires with anomalous nucleotide sharing. Not all clones reach the TCRdb copy of this immuneACCESS table, which keeps in-frame sequences only. Checked studies attribute under half of the gap to unresolved V genes and leave the rest unexplained. V, J and clone size are those of that table, while D and trimming were read from the DNA. The sample table contains approximately 180,000 clones; only one count was recorded for over 60% of them. Approximately 1% of the sample is held by the ten biggest clonotypes.

This chain is built from TRBV19 and TRBJ1-5; 8 junctional bases match TRBD1. The clonotype originates from a middle-aged woman in good health and CMV-seronegative. Sequencing was performed on PBMCs. The CDR3 protein is CASSIRDRNQPQHF. The DNA sequence is TGTGCCAGTAGTATACGGGACAGGAATCAGCCCCAGCATTTT.